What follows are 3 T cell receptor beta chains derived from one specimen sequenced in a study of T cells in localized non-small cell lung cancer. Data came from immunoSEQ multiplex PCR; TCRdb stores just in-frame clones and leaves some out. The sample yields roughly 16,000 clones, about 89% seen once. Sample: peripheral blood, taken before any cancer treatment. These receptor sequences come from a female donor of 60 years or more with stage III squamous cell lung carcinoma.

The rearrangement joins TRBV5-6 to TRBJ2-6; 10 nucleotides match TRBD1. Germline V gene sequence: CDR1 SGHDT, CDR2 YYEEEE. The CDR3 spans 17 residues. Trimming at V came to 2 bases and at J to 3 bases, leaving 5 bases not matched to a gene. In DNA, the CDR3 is TGTGCCAGCAGCTTCGAGACAGGGGGCTATGGGGCCAACGTCCTGACTTTC. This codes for CASSFETGGYGANVLTF. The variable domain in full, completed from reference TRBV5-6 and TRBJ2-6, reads DAGVTQSPTHLIKTRGQQVTLRCSPKSGHDTVSWYQQALGQGPQFIFQYYEEEERQRGNFPDRFSGHQFPNYSSELNVNALLLGDSALYLCASSFETGGYGANVLTFGAGSRLTVL.

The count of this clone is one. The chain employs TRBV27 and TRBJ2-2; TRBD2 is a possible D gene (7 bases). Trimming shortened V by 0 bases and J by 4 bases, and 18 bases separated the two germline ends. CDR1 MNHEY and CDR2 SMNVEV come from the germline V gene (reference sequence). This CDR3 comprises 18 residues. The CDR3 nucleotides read TGTGCCAGCAGTTTATCGGGTCGGGGGGCGGCAAGCACCGGGGAGCTGTTTTTT. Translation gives CASSLSGRGAASTGELFF.

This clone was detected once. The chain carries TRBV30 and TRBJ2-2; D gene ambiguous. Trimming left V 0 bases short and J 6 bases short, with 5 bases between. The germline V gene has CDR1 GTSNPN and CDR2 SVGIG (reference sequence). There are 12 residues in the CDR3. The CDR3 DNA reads TGTGCCTGGAGTGTCACAGCCGGGGAGCTGTTTTTT. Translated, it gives CAWSVTAGELFF. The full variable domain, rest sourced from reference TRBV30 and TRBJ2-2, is SQTIHQWPATLVQPVGSPLSLECTVEGTSNPNLYWYRQAAGRGLQLLFYSVGIGQISSEVPQNLSASRPQDRQFILSSKKLLLSDSGFYLCAWSVTAGELFFGEGSRLTVL.